The entry that follows covers one T cell receptor beta chain sequence. Its target is unknown. The data were taken from a study of somatic mutations in cytotoxic T cells in rheumatoid arthritis. Study findings and constraints: Clonality measured in CD8+ T cells did not differ significantly between rheumatoid arthritis patients and age-matched healthy controls. Each of about an eighth of the 65 patients had a largest CD8+ clone that made up more than 20% of CD8+ cells.

Only in-frame clones appear in the TCRdb table, and some are missing; sequencing was by immunoSEQ multiplex PCR. The sample includes roughly 32,000 clones, about 81% of them seen just once. Per germline, CDR1 GTSNPN and CDR2 SVGIG (reference sequence). The CDR3 totals 12 residues. V was clipped by 7 bases and J by 3 bases, with 13 bases between them. This clonotype was obtained from an adult with rheumatoid arthritis. The sequenced sample consisted of CD8+ T cells sorted from blood. V gene TRBV30 combines with J gene TRBJ2-7; D is possibly TRBD1 (7 bases). The CDR3 is CALYQGGYEQYF. DNA for the CDR3: TGTGCCTTATATCAGGGGGGCTACGAGCAGTACTTC.